The rows below give T cell receptor beta chains drawn from one sample of a study of T cell responses to AZD1222 COVID-19 vaccine. The method was immunoSEQ multiplex PCR; TCRdb's version includes in-frame clones alone and lacks a portion of them. The data hold approximately 110,000 clones, with about 93% observed a single time. The material sequenced was peripheral blood, taken on day 0 of AZD1222 vaccination. The receptors were sampled from an adult in good health. Both conserved end residues are part of each CDR3. D genes are given only for firm matches. Size values are once, few and many counts, or a class for expanded clones, and some rows have none.

TRBJ1-1,TRBV28,.,TRBD1,CASSGQGRTEAFF,TGTGCCAGCAGCGGACAGGGGAGGACTGAAGCTTTCTTT
TRBJ1-5,TRBV4-1,.,.,CASSQEGGKGQPQHF,TGCGCCAGCAGCCAAGAGGGGGGAAAGGGGCAGCCCCAGCATTTT
TRBJ2-7,TRBV7-8,.,TRBD2,CASSLGAGEEDYEQYF,TGTGCCAGCAGCTTAGGGGCGGGGGAAGAGGACTACGAGCAGTACTTC
TRBJ1-3,TRBV6-5,.,TRBD1,CASRRDSGNTIYF,TGTGCCAGCAGGAGGGACAGTGGAAACACCATATATTTT
TRBJ2-1,TRBV6-4,.,.,CASSDRDNNEQFF,TGTGCCAGCAGTGACCGGGACAACAATGAGCAGTTCTTC
TRBJ2-1,TRBV7-2,.,TRBD2,CASSFASGVYNEQFF,TGTGCCAGCAGCTTCGCTAGCGGGGTTTACAATGAGCAGTTCTTC
TRBJ1-5,TRBV7-3,once,.,CASSPEQGVQYQPQHF,TGTGCCAGCAGCCCGGAACAGGGCGTTCAGTATCAGCCCCAGCATTTT
TRBJ1-1,TRBV11-3,.,.,CASSLVGKAFF,TGTGCCAGCAGCTTAGTGGGGAAAGCTTTCTTT
TRBJ2-3,TRBV7-6,.,TRBD1,CASSSRTGTSTDTQYF,TGTGCCAGCAGCTCAAGGACAGGAACTAGCACAGATACGCAGTATTTT
TRBJ1-2,TRBV7-2,.,.,CASSLGSQGTGAGYTF,TGTGCCAGCAGCTTAGGTAGTCAGGGTACAGGAGCTGGCTACACCTTC
TRBJ1-2,TRBV29-1,once,TRBD1,CSGRNTGDYGYTF,TGCAGCGGAAGAAACACAGGGGACTATGGCTACACCTTC
TRBJ1-1,TRBV7-2,.,.,CASSPMTNTEAFF,TGTGCCAGCAGCCCAATGACGAACACTGAAGCTTTCTTT
TRBJ1-2,TRBV29-1,.,.,CSVVGGRSTNYGYTF,TGCAGCGTTGTTGGCGGTAGATCCACCAACTATGGCTACACCTTC
TRBJ1-3,TRBV7-3,.,TRBD1,CASSEVRDRGTSGNTIYF,TGTGCCAGCAGCGAAGTCCGGGACAGGGGGACTAGCGGAAACACCATATATTTT
TRBJ1-5,TRBV10-2,.,.,CASSAIGHNQPQHF,TGCGCCAGCAGTGCAATAGGGCACAATCAGCCCCAGCATTTT
TRBJ2-1,TRBV7-2,.,.,CASWGRGSSYNEQFF,TGTGCCAGCTGGGGACGGGGGAGCTCCTACAATGAGCAGTTCTTC
TRBJ1-2,TRBV11-2,.,TRBD1,CASSPLAGGKANYGYTF,TGTGCCAGCAGCCCCCTGGCAGGGGGCAAAGCTAACTATGGCTACACCTTC
TRBJ1-3,TRBV3-1/TRBV3-2,once,.,CASSLMYSGNTIYF,TGTGCCAGCAGCCTGATGTACTCTGGAAACACCATATATTTT
TRBJ1-5,TRBV28,.,TRBD1,CASSLLPPGQGYQPQHF,TGTGCCAGCAGTTTACTCCCCCCGGGACAGGGATATCAGCCCCAGCATTTT
TRBJ1-1,TRBV6-5,.,.,CASSYSGQMNTEAFF,TGTGCCAGCAGTTATAGCGGGCAAATGAACACTGAAGCTTTCTTT
TRBJ1-2,TRBV6-5,once,.,CASRVRETTTYTF,TGTGCCAGTAGAGTAAGGGAAACTACGACATACACCTTC
TRBJ2-2,TRBV12-3/TRBV12-4,.,.,CASSHTGELFF,TGTGCCAGCAGTCACACCGGGGAGCTGTTTTTT
TRBJ2-3,TRBV5-1,few,TRBD1,CASSIGQGADTQYF,TGCGCCAGCAGCATAGGACAGGGCGCAGATACGCAGTATTTT
TRBJ2-4,TRBV18,few,TRBD2,CASSPSGGFKNIQYF,TGTGCCAGCTCCCCATCCGGGGGGTTCAAAAACATTCAGTACTTC
TRBJ1-1,TRBV12-3/TRBV12-4,.,.,CASSFEISSVAFF,TGTGCCAGCAGTTTCGAAATTTCTAGTGTGGCTTTCTTT
TRBJ2-7,TRBV4-1,.,.,CASRPMGGSYEQYF,TGCGCCAGCAGGCCAATGGGAGGTTCCTACGAGCAGTACTTC
TRBJ2-1,TRBV9,.,TRBD2,CASSVEGLAGVNEQFF,TGTGCCAGCAGCGTAGAGGGACTAGCGGGAGTCAATGAGCAGTTCTTC
TRBJ2-4,TRBV7-2,.,TRBD1,CASSLGGTGGAKNIQYF,TGTGCCAGCAGCTTAGGCGGGACAGGGGGGGCCAAAAACATTCAGTACTTC
TRBJ1-5,TRBV30,.,.,CAWRGGMGQPQHF,TGTGCCTGGAGGGGGGGGATGGGGCAGCCCCAGCATTTT
TRBJ2-7,TRBV21-1,.,.,CASTAPLWVSGSGPLSYEQYF,TGTGCCAGCACCGCTCCTTTATGGGTTAGCGGGAGTGGGCCCCTCTCCTACGAGCAGTACTTC
TRBJ1-6,TRBV23-1,.,TRBD1,CASSQDRGHPCHSPLHF,TGCGCCAGCAGTCAGGACAGGGGGCATCCTTGTCATTCACCCCTCCACTTT
TRBJ2-2,TRBV19,.,.,CASSRKTTNTGELFF,TGTGCCAGTAGTAGGAAAACCACGAACACCGGGGAGCTGTTTTTT
TRBJ2-2,TRBV3-1/TRBV3-2,.,.,CASSHLLTGHGELFF,TGTGCCAGCAGCCATCTACTCACAGGGCACGGGGAGCTGTTTTTT
TRBJ2-7,TRBV5-1,.,.,CASTDASYEQYF,TGCGCCAGCACCGATGCGAGCTACGAGCAGTACTTC
TRBJ1-2,TRBV19,.,TRBD1,CASSNRGQGRYGYTF,TGTGCCAGTAGTAACCGGGGACAGGGGAGGTATGGCTACACCTTC
TRBJ1-2,TRBV5-4,.,TRBD1,CASSLITGGLYGYTF,TGTGCCAGCAGCTTGATTACAGGGGGCCTCTATGGCTACACCTTC
TRBJ1-6,TRBV2,.,TRBD1,CASGRDRGLLGSPLHF,TGTGCCAGCGGCCGGGACAGGGGGCTTTTAGGTTCACCCCTCCACTTT
TRBJ1-2,TRBV28,.,.,CASSGIRPPGGYTF,TGTGCCAGCAGTGGGATTCGGCCTCCAGGAGGCTACACCTTC
TRBJ1-1,TRBV7-2,.,.,CASSQSRGRTEAFF,TGTGCCAGCAGCCAAAGCAGGGGAAGGACTGAAGCTTTCTTT
TRBJ2-3,TRBV2,.,.,CASTYQPFRVDHTDTQYF,TGTGCCAGTACATATCAACCTTTCCGTGTTGATCACACAGATACGCAGTATTTT
TRBJ1-1,TRBV5-1,.,TRBD1,CASSTGQSTEAFF,TGCGCCAGCAGCACGGGACAGAGCACTGAAGCTTTCTTT
TRBJ1-4,TRBV2,.,TRBD1,CASSPDGQGYEKLFF,TGTGCCAGCAGCCCCGACGGACAGGGTTACGAAAAACTGTTTTTT
TRBJ2-7,TRBV11-3,once,TRBD1,CASSLGTGGEQYF,TGTGCCAGCAGCTTGGGGACAGGGGGAGAGCAGTACTTC
TRBJ1-6,TRBV11-3,.,TRBD1,CASSLDIIGTVNSPLHF,TGTGCCAGCAGCTTAGACATTATCGGGACAGTTAATTCACCCCTCCACTTT
TRBJ1-6,TRBV19,once,.,CASGGREHNSPLHF,TGTGCCAGTGGCGGGCGGGAACATAATTCACCCCTCCACTTT
TRBJ1-1,TRBV7-2,.,TRBD1,CASTSQGARIDTEAFF,TGTGCCAGCACCTCACAGGGGGCACGGATTGACACTGAAGCTTTCTTT
TRBJ2-5,TRBV30,.,.,CAWSLGETQYF,TGTGCCTGGAGTTTGGGGGAGACCCAGTACTTC
TRBJ1-5,TRBV30,once,.,CAWSVGASQPQHF,TGTGCCTGGAGTGTTGGCGCGAGTCAGCCCCAGCATTTT
TRBJ2-2,TRBV4-3,.,.,CASSQARRGGVRELFF,TGCGCCAGCAGCCAAGCTCGGAGGGGGGGGGTCAGGGAGCTGTTTTTT
TRBJ2-5,TRBV10-3,.,.,CAISEAGPKETQYF,TGTGCCATCAGTGAGGCAGGACCAAAAGAGACCCAGTACTTC
TRBJ1-4,TRBV3-1/TRBV3-2,.,.,CASSPRTREKLFF,TGTGCCAGCAGCCCTCGGACGCGGGAAAAACTGTTTTTT
TRBJ1-4,TRBV6-5,.,TRBD1,CASRPGQRDEKLFF,TGTGCCAGCAGGCCGGGACAGCGAGATGAAAAACTGTTTTTT
TRBJ1-1,TRBV30,.,.,CAGTLVGNTEAFF,TGTGCCGGAACCCTCGTGGGGAACACTGAAGCTTTCTTT
TRBJ2-2,TRBV5-4,.,TRBD1,CASSWDRVNTGELFF,TGTGCCAGCAGCTGGGACAGGGTGAACACCGGGGAGCTGTTTTTT
TRBJ2-1,TRBV7-2,.,.,CASSLDRSNEQFF,TGTGCCAGCAGCTTAGACCGGTCCAATGAGCAGTTCTTC
TRBJ2-5,TRBV2,.,TRBD2,CASDGGRAEETQYF,TGTGCCAGTGATGGCGGGAGAGCTGAAGAGACCCAGTACTTC
TRBJ2-1,TRBV30,.,.,CAWSGPLGLTDEQFF,TGTGCCTGGAGTGGACCCTTAGGGCTCACGGATGAGCAGTTCTTC